These 27 T cell receptor beta chains originate from one sample sequenced in a study of cytotoxic CD8 clonotypes in ibrutinib-treated CLL. Here immunoSEQ multiplex PCR was the method, and the copy in TCRdb shows in-frame clones only, minus some. The data contain about 22,000 clones, 70% to 75% of them singletons. The source material was PBMCs, sampled after 12 months of ibrutinib treatment. The receptor source for this set is a human donor with chronic lymphocytic leukemia.

The CDR3, as DNA: TGTGCCAGCAGTGGAACGTTCCGGGACAGGGGGCTCAGTGAGCAGTTCTTC. The encoded protein is CASSGTFRDRGLSEQFF. This chain links TRBV2 with TRBJ2-1; 12 bases are shared with TRBD1. The CDR3 is 17 residues long. Germline CDR1 and CDR2: SNHLY and FYNNEI. V shed 4 bases, J shed 9 bases, and the junction held 13 bases outside the gene matches.

The V call is TRBV19, the J call TRBJ2-2; D may be TRBD2 (5 bases). This CDR3 has 13 residues. Trimming cost V 8 bases and J 4 bases, with 11 bases left between them. Germline lookup yields CDR1 LNHDA and CDR2 SQIVND (reference sequence). The CDR3 is CASDDRGTGELFF. CDR3 DNA: TGTGCCAGTGACGACCGGGGCACCGGGGAGCTGTTTTTT.

This sequence joins TRBV19 and TRBJ2-7; D remains unclear. Germline-derived CDR1 and CDR2 are LNHDA and SQIVND (reference sequence). V lost 3 bases and J 4 bases, leaving 13 bases between the germline ends. The CDR3 loop spans 14 amino acids. CDR3 sequence: CASSIRQNGYEQYF. The CDR3, as DNA: TGTGCCAGTAGTATCCGGCAGAACGGGTACGAGCAGTACTTC.

J is TRBJ2-4 and V is TRBV7-8; D perhaps matches TRBD1 (7 bases). Trimming removed 4 bases from V and 8 bases from J, with 15 bases in between. CDR1 SGHVS and CDR2 FQNEAQ come from the germline V gene. The CDR3 is 14 residues long. The CDR3 nucleotides read TGTGCCAGCAGCTCTTGGACAGGCGGGGACATTCAGTACTTC. Protein: CASSSWTGGDIQYF. The whole variable domain, filled in from reference TRBV7-8 and TRBJ2-4, reads GAGVSQSPRYKVAKRGQDVALRCDPISGHVSLFWYQQALGQGPEFLTYFQNEAQLDKSGLPSDRFFAERPEGSVSTLKIQRTQQEDSAVYLCASSSWTGGDIQYFGAGTRLSVL.

The rearrangement uses TRBV6-5 and TRBJ2-1, with TRBD2 identical over 7 bases. Looked up from germline, CDR1 is MNHEY and CDR2 is SVGAGI. The CDR3 is 16 amino acids. V lost 0 bases and J lost 3; bases outside the gene matches: 5. For the CDR3, the DNA is TGTGCCAGCAGTTACTCGAAATCTAGCGGCTACAATGAGCAGTTCTTC. This translates into CASSYSKSSGYNEQFF.

This clone was observed many times. The chain uses TRBV5-1 and TRBJ2-7; possible D gene TRBD1, 6 bases. The V end was cut by 4 bases, the J end by 10 bases, with 21 bases between. Germline V CDR1 and CDR2: SGHRS, YFSETQ. The CDR3 has 14 amino acids. The CDR3 DNA is TGCGCCAGCAGCCGAACCGGACAGTTGGAAGATCAGTACTTC. Translation gives CASSRTGQLEDQYF.

The chain couples TRBV18 to TRBJ2-7; 10 bases map to TRBD1. With 2 bases clipped from V and 5 bases from J, the junction kept 6 bases outside the gene matches. CDR3 size: 15 residues. CDR1 is KGHSH and CDR2 is LQKENI in the germline V gene. CDR3 coding DNA: TGTGCCAGCTCACCAAGGGGACAGGGGTACGACGAGCAGTACTTC. Its translation: CASSPRGQGYDEQYF.

The rearrangement uses TRBV5-1 and TRBJ2-2, with 7 bases aligning to TRBD2. Germline V gene sequence: CDR1 SGHRS, CDR2 YFSETQ. J was trimmed by 4 bases and V by 7 bases; bases with no gene match: 7. The CDR3 runs 14 residues. In nucleotides, the CDR3 is TGCGCCAGCGGTGGCGGGGGTGGCACCGGGGAGCTGTTTTTT. This translates into CASGGGGGTGELFF.

This clone is categorized as medium-sized. Other DNA variants within this sample encode the same CDR3. J is TRBJ2-7 and V is TRBV19; D not certain. The V end lost 3 bases, the J end lost 6 bases, and 6 bases lay between the germline ends. The V gene's germline CDR1 is LNHDA and CDR2 SQIVND (reference sequence). The CDR3 consists of 11 residues. The CDR3 loop reads CASSIFGEQYF. The CDR3 DNA sequence: TGTGCCAGTAGTATCTTTGGCGAGCAGTACTTC.

This chain links TRBV7-8 with TRBJ2-6; D gene unclear. The CDR3 runs 13 residues. The germline gives CDR1 SGHVS, CDR2 FQNEAQ. Deletions cut 1 base from V and 3 bases from J, with 1 base between. The chain's CDR3 is CASSLVGANVLTF. The CDR3 nucleotides are TGTGCCAGCAGCTTAGTTGGGGCCAACGTCCTGACTTTC.

The rearrangement joins TRBV4-3 to TRBJ2-5, with 9 bases matching TRBD2. In germline, CDR1 is LGHNA, CDR2 YSLEER. The length of the CDR3 is 16 residues. J gave up 3 bases and V 0 bases, and 5 bases lay outside the gene matches. Written as DNA, the CDR3 is TGCGCCAGCAGCCAAGATCGGCTAGCGGGGAAAGAGACCCAGTACTTC. It translates to CASSQDRLAGKETQYF.

This clone is a singleton in its sample. This rearrangement joins TRBV9 to TRBJ2-7; 9 nucleotides line up with TRBD2. The CDR3 extends over 13 amino acids. CDR1 is SGDLS, CDR2 YYNGEE, per germline. Germline trimming cut 3 bases from V and 2 bases from J; bases unmatched to any gene: 0. The CDR3 is CASSGGGAYEQYF. The CDR3 bases are TGTGCCAGCAGCGGCGGGGGGGCCTACGAGCAGTACTTC.

This clone turned up a few times. The V gene is TRBV4-3, the J gene TRBJ1-2; D ambiguous. The V end was cut by 3 bases, the J end by 8 bases, with 16 bases between. Germline-derived CDR1 and CDR2 are LGHNA and YSLEER. The CDR3 extends over 14 amino acids. CDR3 in amino acids: CASSQGVASKGYTF. CDR3 DNA sequence: TGCGCCAGCAGCCAGGGAGTGGCCAGTAAGGGCTACACCTTC.

The chain combines TRBV2 with TRBJ2-1, with 9 bases that match TRBD1. CDR3 length: 17 residues. CDR1 and CDR2 from the germline V gene are SNHLY and FYNNEI. Unmatched junction bases numbered 11, after V lost 7 bases and J lost 1 base. In DNA, the CDR3 is TGTGCCAGCAAAGAGGGACAGGGACAATTTTCCTACAATGAGCAGTTCTTC. Its protein product is CASKEGQGQFSYNEQFF. The whole variable domain, filled in from reference TRBV2 and TRBJ2-1, reads EPEVTQTPSHQVTQMGQEVILRCVPISNHLYFYWYRQILGQKVEFLVSFYNNEISEKSEIFDDQFSVERPDGSNFTLKIRSTKLEDSAMYFCASKEGQGQFSYNEQFFGPGTRLTVL.

The CDR3 loop is CASSPGGGHYGYTF. CDR3 sequence (DNA): TGTGCCAGCAGTCCAGGGGGGGGCCACTATGGCTACACCTTC. The chain joins TRBV28 to TRBJ1-2; TRBD1 matches at 7 bases. The CDR3 consists of 14 residues. V gave up 5 bases and J gave up 3 bases; unmatched junction bases: 6. Germline assignment: CDR1 MDHEN and CDR2 SYDVKM.

The chain uses TRBV30 and TRBJ1-5; TRBD1 agrees at 9 bases. Germline V CDR1 and CDR2: GTSNPN, SVGIG (reference sequence). The CDR3 runs to 15 residues. V shed 2 bases, J shed 1 base, and the junction held 3 bases outside the gene matches. CDR3 nucleotides: TGTGCCTGGAGTAGGGGGACAGGGAGCAATCAGCCCCAGCATTTT. Residues: CAWSRGTGSNQPQHF.

J is TRBJ1-1 and V is TRBV7-8, with a weak D call TRBD1 (5 bases). Trimming pared 4 bases from V and 1 base from J, leaving 13 bases between. Germline-derived CDR1 and CDR2 are SGHVS and FQNEAQ. CDR3 length: 15 residues. The CDR3 protein is CASSSLGGTNTEAFF. Here the CDR3 DNA reads TGTGCCAGCAGCTCCCTGGGAGGGACGAACACTGAAGCTTTCTTT.

The V gene is TRBV4-1, the J gene TRBJ2-7; 9 bases are a match to TRBD2. This CDR3 comprises 16 residues. Germline CDR1 and CDR2: MGHRA and YSYEKL. Germline trimming cut 3 bases from V and 2 bases from J; bases unmatched to any gene: 8. The CDR3 nucleotides are TGCGCCAGCAGCCAGGGTTCTAGCGGGGTGGCCTACGAGCAGTACTTC. Translation gives CASSQGSSGVAYEQYF.

The chain carries TRBV7-2 and TRBJ2-7, with D hard to call. The CDR3 runs to 13 residues. Germline V gene lookup returns CDR1 SGHTA and CDR2 FQGNSA. Trimming stripped 4 bases from V and 7 bases from J, with 14 bases between. CDR3 residues: CASSSAVQWEQYF. CDR3 DNA: TGTGCCAGCAGCTCTGCGGTTCAGTGGGAGCAGTACTTC.

V is TRBV6-5 and J is TRBJ2-7; weak D call: TRBD1 (6 bases). The V end lost 7 bases, the J end lost 0 bases, and 13 bases lay between the germline ends. CDR3 length equals 14 residues. Per germline, CDR1 MNHEY and CDR2 SVGAGI. The CDR3 is CASKRDTSSYEQYF. As DNA, the CDR3 is TGTGCCAGCAAACGGGACACCAGCTCCTACGAGCAGTACTTC.

The chain joins TRBV5-1 to TRBJ2-5; D ambiguous. Trimming stripped 4 bases from V and 0 bases from J, with 4 bases between. CDR1 and CDR2 from the germline V gene are SGHRS and YFSETQ. This CDR3 spans 12 amino acids. The CDR3 loop reads CASSQDQETQYF. The CDR3 nucleotides read TGCGCCAGCAGCCAAGACCAAGAGACCCAGTACTTC.

The J gene is TRBJ2-5, the V gene TRBV10-1; 9 nucleotides agree with TRBD2. The germline gives CDR1 WNHNN, CDR2 SYGVQD (reference sequence). J lost 5 bases, V lost 5 bases, and 9 bases had no gene match. The CDR3 totals 15 residues. CDR3 protein: CASSPASGAGETQYF. CDR3 nucleotide sequence: TGCGCCAGCAGTCCAGCTAGCGGGGCGGGCGAGACCCAGTACTTC.

V and J are TRBV25-1 and TRBJ2-6; D not certain. This CDR3 region has 13 residues. The germline V gene has CDR1 MGHDK and CDR2 SYGVNS. Trimming took 10 bases from V and 4 from J, leaving 11 bases between them. The CDR3 sequence is CATGLSGANVLTF. CDR3 coding DNA: TGTGCCACCGGGCTCTCGGGGGCCAACGTCCTGACTTTC.

The chain joins TRBV6-6 to TRBJ1-1; D uncertain. The germline gives CDR1 MNHNY, CDR2 SVGAGI (reference sequence). V gave up 0 bases and J gave up 0 bases, with 8 bases separating them. There are 15 residues in the CDR3. CDR3 coding DNA: TGTGCCAGCAGTTACTCGGGCAGCATGAACACTGAAGCTTTCTTT. Amino acid sequence: CASSYSGSMNTEAFF.

The chain couples TRBV7-9 to TRBJ2-7, with TRBD2 matching over 7 bases. J was trimmed by 1 base and V by 5 bases; bases with no gene match: 5. Germline V lookup: CDR1 SEHNR, CDR2 FQNEAQ (reference sequence). CDR3 size: 14 residues. CDR3 in amino acids: CASSLGGISYEQYF. The DNA of the CDR3 is TGTGCCAGCAGCCTCGGGGGGATTTCCTACGAGCAGTACTTC.

This sequence joins TRBV29-1 and TRBJ2-3; D perhaps matches TRBD2 (6 bases). This CDR3 is 18 amino acids long. The V and J ends lost 0 bases and 2 bases respectively, with 21 bases between them. The germline gives CDR1 SQVTM, CDR2 ANQGSEA. The CDR3 DNA is TGCAGCGTTGAAGAAATGTGGAGGGCCGGGGCCCCCACAGATACGCAGTATTTT. This gives the protein CSVEEMWRAGAPTDTQYF.

V and J are TRBV6-4 and TRBJ1-1; D not resolved. CDR1 is MRHNA, CDR2 SNTAGT, per germline. The V and J ends lost 0 bases and 3 bases respectively, with 5 bases between them. CDR3 length: 13 amino acids. CDR3 protein: CASSDSRDTEAFF. CDR3 sequence (DNA): TGTGCCAGCAGTGACTCTCGGGACACTGAAGCTTTCTTT.